The 31 T cell receptor beta chains given below trace back to one sample, sequenced in a study of T cells in Graves' hyperthyroidism and ophthalmopathy (dated by TCRdb to between 2018 and 2021). Library construction relied on multiplex PCR. The data were produced on an Illumina HiSeq 2000. Amplification of TCR beta CDR3 regions was carried out from RNA transcripts. The TCR CDR3 was subjected to a first round of RT-PCR using the HTBI primer set and the Qiagen OneStep RT-PCR kit. Through fastp at Q25 and MiXCR, TCRdb rebuilt clones from the public reads, retaining in-frame beta chains. For every CDR3 protein sequence, its rows merge into one entry that carries the most common genes and DNA. The sample has approximately 560,000 distinct CDR3 sequences on record, around 42% of them singletons. The top ten clonotypes cover nearly 8.5% of the sample. The sequenced material came from peripheral blood or thyroid tissue (not recorded which). These receptors were obtained from a woman younger than 35 with Graves' hyperthyroidism. Donor details come from another sample of the same person, matched by shared clones.

This clonotype was recorded a few times. The chain uses TRBV7-2 and TRBJ2-7; D is possibly TRBD1 (6 bases). Looked up from germline, CDR1 is SGHTA and CDR2 is FQGNSA. This CDR3 region has 14 residues. Trimming took off 3 bases at V and 4 bases at J, with 13 bases between the two ends. This CDR3 is CASSLARGEYEQYF. In DNA, the CDR3 is TGTGCCAGCAGCTTGGCCAGGGGAGAGTACGAGCAGTACTTC.

V usage is TRBV14 and J usage is TRBJ2-2, with D possibly matching TRBD1 (7 bases). The CDR3 contains 18 residues. Germline CDR1 reads SGHDN; CDR2 reads FVKESK. Between the trimmed V and J ends, which lost 0 bases and 4 bases, there was a span of 18 bases. The CDR3 nucleotides are TGTGCCAGCAGCCAAGATTACGGTCGACAGGGAGGCACCGGGGAGCTGTTTTTT. It yields the protein CASSQDYGRQGGTGELFF. The full variable domain, in which reference TRBV14 and TRBJ2-2 provide the parts outside the CDR3, is EAGVTQFPSHSVIEKGQTVTLRCDPISGHDNLYWYRRVMGKEIKFLLHFVKESKQDESGMPNNRFLAERTGGTYSTLKVQPAELEDSGVYFCASSQDYGRQGGTGELFFGEGSRLTVL.

The V gene is TRBV7-7, the J gene TRBJ2-5; 11 bases align to TRBD2. J gave up 1 base and V 4 bases, and 5 bases lay outside the gene matches. Germline CDR1 is SSHAT and CDR2 is FNYEAQ (reference sequence). The CDR3 consists of 16 residues. The CDR3 DNA sequence: TGTGCCAGCAGCTCGGGACTAGCGGAATCCCAAGAGACCCAGTACTTC. The encoded protein is CASSSGLAESQETQYF.

The CDR3 sequence is CASSLRQTMDTEAFF. The DNA of the CDR3 is TGTGCCAGTAGTCTCCGACAGACCATGGACACTGAAGCTTTCTTT. The J gene is TRBJ1-1, the V gene TRBV19, with D perhaps matching TRBD1 (5 bases). The germline V gene has CDR1 LNHDA and CDR2 SQIVND (reference sequence). Trimming took 5 bases from V and 3 from J, leaving 16 bases between them. The CDR3 extends over 15 amino acids.

This clonotype occurred many times. The chain carries TRBV2 and TRBJ1-5, with D maybe TRBD1 (5 bases). CDR1 is SNHLY and CDR2 is FYNNEI in the germline V gene. This CDR3 comprises 15 residues. Trimming shortened V by 4 bases and J by 2 bases, and 12 bases separated the two germline ends. The CDR3 is CASSGTTGRNQPQHF. CDR3 nucleotides: TGTGCCAGCAGTGGGACAACGGGACGCAATCAGCCCCAGCATTTT.

This sequence joins TRBV25-1 and TRBJ1-2; D gene uncertain. CDR3 length equals 16 residues. Trimming pared 6 bases from V and 5 bases from J, leaving 22 bases between. CDR1 is MGHDK and CDR2 is SYGVNS in the germline V gene. The CDR3 DNA is TGTGCCAGCAGCCAAGACATCACCCCGGCCCTTTATGGCTACACCTTC. It encodes CASSQDITPALYGYTF.

In its sample, this clonotype was seen a few times. The CDR3 DNA sequence: TGTGCCAGTAGTATCAGGAGACGCAATCGGGAAAATCAGCCCCAGCATTTT. Translating gives CASSIRRRNRENQPQHF. This chain connects TRBV19 to TRBJ1-5, with no clear D. Germline assignment: CDR1 LNHDA and CDR2 SQIVND (reference sequence). This CDR3 region has 17 residues. Trimming removed 3 bases at V and 4 bases at J, with 19 bases between.

This clonotype came up many times. The chain links TRBV19 to TRBJ1-6, with unresolved D. This CDR3 contains 13 residues. V lost 9 bases and J 10 bases, leaving 16 bases between the germline ends. Germline V gene sequence: CDR1 LNHDA, CDR2 SQIVND (reference sequence). CDR3 sequence reads: CASRWGVESPLHF. The CDR3 nucleotides read TGTGCCAGCCGTTGGGGTGTCGAGTCACCCCTCCACTTT.

V gene TRBV7-6 combines with J gene TRBJ2-6; 7 nucleotides align to TRBD2. This CDR3 has 17 residues. In germline, CDR1 is SGHVS, CDR2 FNYEAQ. J was trimmed by 0 bases and V by 5 bases; bases with no gene match: 7. The CDR3, as DNA: TGTGCCAGCAGCCGAGGGAGGGTAGCCTCTGGGGCCAACGTCCTGACTTTC. Translated, it gives CASSRGRVASGANVLTF.

The chain employs TRBV7-2 and TRBJ1-5, with a weak D call TRBD1 (6 bases). Trimming removed 3 bases at V and 1 base at J, with 16 bases between. Germline CDR1 SGHTA, CDR2 FQGNSA. CDR3 size: 17 residues. CDR3 in DNA: TGTGCCAGCAGCTTTATAGTAACAGGGTACAGCAATCAGCCCCAGCATTTT. Its protein is CASSFIVTGYSNQPQHF.

CDR3 DNA: TGCAGTGCTAGGACGAGGGAGGATCAGCCCCAGCATTTT. Amino acids: CSARTREDQPQHF. The chain couples TRBV20-1 to TRBJ1-5; D not resolved. V was cut by 3 bases and J by 5 bases, with 11 bases left in between. The CDR3 length is 13 residues. Germline V gives CDR1 DFQATT, CDR2 SNEGSKA (reference sequence).

This chain connects TRBV25-1 to TRBJ1-2, with 10 bases aligning to TRBD1. Germline assignment: CDR1 MGHDK and CDR2 SYGVNS. The CDR3 has 13 residues. V dropped 8 bases and J dropped 3; count of bases not matched to a gene: 3. The CDR3 nucleotides are TGTGCCAGCGCTGGGACAGGGGACTATGGCTACACCTTC. This encodes CASAGTGDYGYTF.

In its sample, this clonotype was seen many times. This sequence joins TRBV7-2 and TRBJ1-6; D possibly corresponds to TRBD1 (5 bases). V dropped 2 bases and J dropped 0 bases, with 8 bases sitting between them. Germline CDR1 reads SGHTA; CDR2 reads FQGNSA. The CDR3 is made up of 16 amino acids. The CDR3, as DNA: TGTGCCAGCAGCTTACGGGGGAGCTCCTATAATTCACCCCTCCACTTT. Residues: CASSLRGSSYNSPLHF.

The chain recombines TRBV9 with TRBJ1-1; a weak D match, TRBD1 (6 bases). The CDR3 runs to 13 residues. Trimming pared 2 bases from V and 8 bases from J, leaving 13 bases between. CDR1 and CDR2 from the germline V gene are SGDLS and YYNGEE. The CDR3 sequence is CASSVRTDGEAFF. Written as DNA, the CDR3 is TGTGCCAGCAGCGTGCGGACAGACGGCGAAGCTTTCTTT.

V usage is TRBV20-1 and J usage is TRBJ2-2; 12 bases are shared with TRBD2. Germline trimming cut 6 bases from V and 1 base from J; bases unmatched to any gene: 3. From germline, CDR1 is DFQATT and CDR2 SNEGSKA (reference sequence). The CDR3 has 15 residues. The chain's CDR3 is CSARGLAGNTGELFF. As DNA, the CDR3 is TGCAGTGCAAGGGGACTAGCGGGGAACACCGGGGAGCTGTTTTTT.

There are a few counts of this clonotype. V usage is TRBV7-8 and J usage is TRBJ1-1; D remains unclear. The germline V gene has CDR1 SGHVS and CDR2 FQNEAQ. This CDR3 has 14 residues. Trimming removed 10 bases at V and 0 bases at J, with 15 bases between. The chain's CDR3 is CATSDGKLNTEAFF. The CDR3 DNA follows: TGTGCCACCAGTGATGGCAAACTGAACACTGAAGCTTTCTTT.

This clonotype was counted once. The chain combines TRBV7-9 with TRBJ1-1; D not resolved. The CDR3 runs to 15 residues. Trimming took off 1 base at V and 7 bases at J, with 16 bases between the two ends. Germline CDR1 is SEHNR and CDR2 is FQNEAQ (reference sequence). In nucleotides, the CDR3 is TGTGCCAGCAGCTTAGGCCGGATGGTAAAATATGAAGCTTTCTTT. Translated, it gives CASSLGRMVKYEAFF.

This rearrangement joins TRBV29-1 to TRBJ1-2; 11 nucleotides line up with TRBD1. Trimming cost V 7 bases and J 8 bases; bases outside gene matches: 9. This CDR3 is 13 amino acids long. CDR1 is SQVTM and CDR2 is ANQGSEA in the germline V gene. The CDR3 bases are TGCAGCGCAGCCGGGACAGGGGGAGCCGGCTACACCTTC. Amino acid sequence: CSAAGTGGAGYTF.

This chain connects TRBV15 to TRBJ1-1; D call uncertain. The CDR3 contains 13 residues. In germline, CDR1 is LNHNV, CDR2 YYDKDF (reference sequence). With 1 base removed from V and 5 bases from J, the gap between germline ends came to 8 bases. The CDR3 DNA reads TGTGCCACCAGCAGAGGAGGGAGAACTGAAGCTTTCTTT. This gives the protein CATSRGGRTEAFF.

The chain carries TRBV15 and TRBJ1-5, with 7 bases aligning to TRBD1. Germline loops: CDR1 LNHNV, CDR2 YYDKDF (reference sequence). The CDR3 length is 15 residues. The J segment lost 3 bases and the V segment lost 2 bases, leaving 4 bases of the junction unmatched. Here the CDR3 DNA reads TGTGCCACCAGCAGACGGACAGGCGACAATCAGCCCCAGCATTTT. Encoded protein: CATSRRTGDNQPQHF.

This chain uses TRBV7-3 with TRBJ1-1, with D perhaps TRBD1 (5 bases). The V gene's germline CDR1 is SGHTA and CDR2 FQGTGA. CDR3 length equals 14 residues. The ends were cut back, 3 bases at V and 4 bases at J, with 12 bases in the middle. In nucleotides, the CDR3 is TGTGCCAGCAGCTTGGGGTTTAGGGGCACTGAAGCTTTCTTT. Translating it yields CASSLGFRGTEAFF.

This chain uses TRBV24-1 with TRBJ1-2; D is unclear. This CDR3 has 14 residues. The germline CDR1 and CDR2 sequences are KGHDR and SFDVKD. V lost 6 bases and J lost 5, with 15 bases in between. The CDR3: CATSPGAEGYGYTF. CDR3 sequence (DNA): TGTGCCACCAGTCCGGGCGCGGAGGGATATGGCTACACCTTC.

This clonotype was found a few times. The V gene is TRBV2, the J gene TRBJ1-5, with D hard to call. Germline V gene lookup returns CDR1 SNHLY and CDR2 FYNNEI. V shed 6 bases and J shed 0 bases, with 12 bases lying between them. This CDR3 has 15 residues. Here the CDR3 reads CASSLSSDSNQPQHF. The CDR3 DNA is TGTGCCAGCAGCTTATCGTCAGATAGCAATCAGCCCCAGCATTTT. Drawing the rest from reference TRBV2 and TRBJ1-5, the complete variable domain is EPEVTQTPSHQVTQMGQEVILRCVPISNHLYFYWYRQILGQKVEFLVSFYNNEISEKSEIFDDQFSVERPDGSNFTLKIRSTKLEDSAMYFCASSLSSDSNQPQHFGDGTRLSIL.

This rearrangement joins TRBV20-1 to TRBJ2-6; tentative D call: TRBD1 (6 bases). Germline V gene sequence: CDR1 DFQATT, CDR2 SNEGSKA (reference sequence). Trimming stripped 5 bases from V and 0 bases from J, with 17 bases between. The CDR3 totals 17 residues. The chain's CDR3 is CSAAHQGTASGANVLTF. The CDR3 DNA sequence: TGCAGTGCTGCCCATCAGGGGACGGCCTCTGGGGCCAACGTCCTGACTTTC.

For this clonotype: The junction departs from the called germline gene at one end, perhaps through a read error. The chain employs TRBV11-3 and TRBJ1-2; D may be TRBD1 (5 bases). Per the germline V gene, CDR1 is SGHNT and CDR2 is YENEEA. The CDR3 has 15 amino acids. CDR3 sequence: CASKRDGAIVVGYTF. CDR3 sequence (DNA): TGCGCCAGCAAACGGGACGGAGCAATCGTGGTTGGCTACACCTTC. The variable domain in full, completed from reference TRBV11-3 and TRBJ1-2, reads EAGVVQSPRYKIIEKKQPVAFWCNPISGHNTLYWYLQNLGQGPELLIRYENEEAVDDSQLPKDRFSAERLKGVDSTLKIQPAELGDSAVYLCASKRDGAIVVGYTFGSGTRLTVV.

CDR3 in amino acids: CASSLAVTDEKLFF. The CDR3 DNA reads TGTGCCAGCAGCTTAGCGGTGACAGATGAAAAACTGTTTTTT. The chain combines TRBV7-9 with TRBJ1-4; possible D gene TRBD1, 5 bases. The germline V and J ends were trimmed by 0 bases and 6 bases, with 8 bases remaining between them. From germline, CDR1 is SEHNR and CDR2 FQNEAQ (reference sequence). The CDR3 extends over 14 amino acids.

This clonotype was counted a few times. The rearrangement joins TRBV12-3 or TRBV12-4 to TRBJ1-4; perhaps TRBD1 as D (5 bases). Trimming left V 8 bases short and J 8 bases short, with 18 bases between. CDR3 size: 14 residues. The CDR3 DNA sequence: TGTGCCAGCGGTTGGGGCAACCCCCCGGAAAAACTGTTTTTT. Encoded protein: CASGWGNPPEKLFF.

V gene TRBV25-1 combines with J gene TRBJ2-3, with D possibly TRBD1 on 5 matching bases. In germline, CDR1 is MGHDK, CDR2 SYGVNS. The V and J ends lost 4 bases and 2 bases respectively, with 10 bases between them. This CDR3 contains 14 residues. CDR3 sequence reads: CASSGGADTDTQYF. For the CDR3, the DNA is TGTGCCAGCAGTGGTGGGGCAGACACAGATACGCAGTATTTT.

The chain links TRBV7-2 to TRBJ1-2; TRBD1 aligns across 7 bases. V lost 5 bases and J lost 4; bases outside the gene matches: 13. This CDR3 is built from 16 residues. Germline V CDR1 and CDR2: SGHTA, FQGNSA. The CDR3 DNA reads TGTGCCAGCAGCCGCTTTTGGACAGGAGCGAGCTATGGCTACACCTTC. Translation gives CASSRFWTGASYGYTF.

In its sample, this clonotype was seen a few times. V and J are TRBV12-5 and TRBJ1-2, with TRBD1 matching over 7 bases. Per the germline V gene, CDR1 is LGHNT and CDR2 is FRNRAP. This CDR3 has 14 residues. CDR3 in amino acids: CASIKDRTNYGYTF. The DNA for the CDR3 is TGTGCCAGCATTAAGGACAGGACTAACTATGGCTACACCTTC.

In its sample, this clonotype was seen many times. V and J are TRBV29-1 and TRBJ1-1; D not certain. Germline V gene sequence: CDR1 SQVTM, CDR2 ANQGSEA. The V and J ends lost 5 bases and 1 base respectively, with 5 bases between them. CDR3 length equals 11 residues. Here the CDR3 DNA reads TGCAGCGTTAATTGGAACACTGAAGCTTTCTTT. This sequence encodes CSVNWNTEAFF.